The clone carrying this T cell receptor (beta chain) was picked up a small number of times. Antigen unknown. The entry originates in a study of blood T cells in healthy people across ages. The study, taken as a whole, reports: Across the age range, TCR beta diversity per million T cells fell in a roughly linear way.

The use of a sample-barcoded 5' primer and a J-beta primer mix characterized a second PCR of about 6 to 12 cycles. TCRdb re-called the 5' RACE reads with MiXCR, one entry per CDR3 protein. The repertoire includes roughly 1,500,000 distinct CDR3 sequences, roughly a third of them detected once, and 11% sits in the top ten. Per the germline V gene, CDR1 is SGHTA and CDR2 is FQGTGA. The CDR3 is 15 amino acids. V gave up 3 bases and J gave up 0 bases, with 10 bases separating them. This sequence originates from a woman aged 25 to 45 in good health. Specimen: blood. The rearrangement joins TRBV7-3 to TRBJ2-3, with D uncertain. CDR3 region: CASSFGRYSTDTQYF. DNA for the CDR3: TGTGCCAGCAGCTTCGGACGGTATAGCACAGATACGCAGTATTTT.